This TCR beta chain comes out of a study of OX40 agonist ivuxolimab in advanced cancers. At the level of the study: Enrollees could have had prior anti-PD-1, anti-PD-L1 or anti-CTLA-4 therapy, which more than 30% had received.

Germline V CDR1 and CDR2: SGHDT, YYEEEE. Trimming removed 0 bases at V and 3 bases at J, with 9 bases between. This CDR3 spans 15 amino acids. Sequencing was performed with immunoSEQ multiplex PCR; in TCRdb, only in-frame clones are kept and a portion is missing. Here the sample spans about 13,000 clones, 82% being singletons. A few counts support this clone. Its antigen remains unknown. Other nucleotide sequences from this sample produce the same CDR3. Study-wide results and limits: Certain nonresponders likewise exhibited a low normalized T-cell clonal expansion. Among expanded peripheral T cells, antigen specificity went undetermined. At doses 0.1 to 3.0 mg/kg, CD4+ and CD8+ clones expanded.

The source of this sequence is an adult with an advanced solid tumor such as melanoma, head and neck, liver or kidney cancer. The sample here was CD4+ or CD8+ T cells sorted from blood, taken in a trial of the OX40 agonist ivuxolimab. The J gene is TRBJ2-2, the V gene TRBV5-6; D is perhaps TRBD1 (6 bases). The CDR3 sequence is CASSLVQGDTGELFF. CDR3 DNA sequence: TGTGCCAGCAGCTTGGTACAGGGAGACACCGGGGAGCTGTTTTTT.